Shown below are 23 T cell receptor beta chains from a single sample sequenced in a study of T cells after yellow fever vaccination. TCRdb fed the 5' RACE reads into MiXCR, producing one record per CDR3 protein. The sample yields 250,000 to 350,000 distinct CDR3 sequences, around 7% seen once. Material: PBMCs, obtained 35 to 50 days after the first yellow fever vaccination. These receptors all come from a man younger than 35 who received the YFV17D yellow fever vaccine.

The sample holds a few counts of this clonotype. This rearrangement joins TRBV20-1 to TRBJ2-3; the D gene is possibly TRBD1 (5 bases). Trimming removed 0 bases from V and 0 bases from J, with 19 bases in between. This CDR3 is built from 18 residues. Germline CDR1 and CDR2: DFQATT and SNEGSKA (reference sequence). CDR3 DNA sequence: TGCAGTGCTAGAGACTGGCGGCAGGGTCTTTCCAGCACAGATACGCAGTATTTT. Translation: CSARDWRQGLSSTDTQYF.

This clonotype was detected only a few times. CDR3 coding DNA: TGCGCCAGCAGCCGAGACAGGGTGGGAGGTGAAAAACTGTTTTTT. It is translated as CASSRDRVGGEKLFF. The V call is TRBV5-1, the J call TRBJ1-4, with TRBD1 identical over 7 bases. This CDR3 is 15 amino acids long. In germline, CDR1 is SGHRS, CDR2 YFSETQ. V was clipped by 4 bases and J by 7 bases; unmatched bases: 10.

This clonotype was seen a handful of times. CDR3 sequence: CASSSGQGSTGELFF. DNA for the CDR3: TGTGCCAGCAGCTCCGGACAGGGTAGCACCGGGGAGCTGTTTTTT. The chain is built from TRBV7-6 and TRBJ2-2; 8 bases fit TRBD1. Trimming cost V 4 bases and J 4 bases; bases outside gene matches: 5. Germline assignment: CDR1 SGHVS and CDR2 FNYEAQ. This CDR3 spans 15 amino acids. Based on the CDR3 plus reference TRBV7-6 and TRBJ2-2, the full variable domain is GAGVSQSPRYKVTKRGQDVALRCDPISGHVSLYWYRQALGQGPEFLTYFNYEAQQDKSGLPNDRFSAERPEGSISTLTIQRTEQRDSAMYRCASSSGQGSTGELFFGEGSRLTVL.

The V gene is TRBV10-1, the J gene TRBJ2-3; TRBD1 is a possible D gene (6 bases). CDR3 length: 15 amino acids. Germline values: CDR1 WNHNN, CDR2 SYGVQD (reference sequence). Deletions cut 4 bases from V and 2 bases from J, with 13 bases between. CDR3 sequence reads: CASSALRGHTDTQYF. DNA of the CDR3: TGCGCCAGCAGTGCCCTCAGGGGTCACACAGATACGCAGTATTTT.

This clonotype was found a few times. V usage is TRBV4-3 and J usage is TRBJ2-3; no reliable D call. Per germline, CDR1 LGHNA and CDR2 YSLEER. V lost 4 bases, J lost 1 base, and 12 bases lay in between. This CDR3 region has 15 residues. The CDR3 DNA follows: TGCGCCAGCAGCCTTCAGAGTTTCGGCACAGATACGCAGTATTTT. Amino acid sequence: CASSLQSFGTDTQYF.

This clonotype was observed a few times. This chain uses TRBV7-2 with TRBJ1-1; 8 bases map to TRBD1. V lost 5 bases and J lost 1; bases outside the gene matches: 3. The CDR3 is 14 residues long. Germline lookup yields CDR1 SGHTA and CDR2 FQGNSA. CDR3 loop: CASSPQGANTEAFF. DNA for the CDR3: TGTGCCAGCAGCCCCCAGGGGGCGAACACTGAAGCTTTCTTT.

This chain uses TRBV29-1 with TRBJ1-1; D remains ambiguous. This CDR3 comprises 12 residues. CDR1 and CDR2 from the germline V gene are SQVTM and ANQGSEA. V lost 6 bases and J lost 0, with 8 bases in between. The CDR3 reads CSVTWMNTEAFF. The CDR3 DNA is TGCAGCGTCACATGGATGAACACTGAAGCTTTCTTT.

Of note for this clonotype: The germline gene is not matched at one end of the junction; a read error may be the cause. The chain recombines TRBV4-1 with TRBJ1-2; no firm D call. CDR3 length: 14 residues. The germline CDR1 and CDR2 sequences are MGHRA and YSYEKL. The CDR3 protein is CASSQGRANYGYTF. The DNA of the CDR3 is TGCGCCAGCAGTCAAGGGCGGGCTAACTATGGCTACACCTTC.

This clonotype was detected many times. This chain joins TRBV28 and TRBJ2-3; D perhaps matches TRBD1 (5 bases). This CDR3 is built from 15 residues. The V and J ends lost 4 bases and 3 bases respectively, with 14 bases between them. The V gene's germline CDR1 is MDHEN and CDR2 SYDVKM. The CDR3 protein is CASSSSRRGTDTQYF. CDR3 nucleotides: TGTGCCAGCAGTTCGAGTCGAAGGGGAACAGATACGCAGTATTTT.

In its sample, this clonotype was seen many times. V usage is TRBV18 and J usage is TRBJ2-5, with D hard to call. This CDR3 spans 13 amino acids. The germline gives CDR1 KGHSH, CDR2 LQKENI. V was trimmed by 3 bases and J by 5 bases, leaving 10 bases between them. The CDR3 reads CASSPRVDETQYF. CDR3 sequence (DNA): TGTGCCAGCTCACCGCGAGTGGACGAGACCCAGTACTTC.

This clonotype appeared many times. The chain couples TRBV4-3 to TRBJ2-1, with 8 bases aligning to TRBD2. V dropped 0 bases and J dropped 4; count of bases not matched to a gene: 5. CDR1 is LGHNA, CDR2 YSLEER, per germline. The CDR3 is made up of 16 amino acids. This CDR3 is CASSQEEGLEYNEQFF. CDR3 in DNA: TGCGCCAGCAGCCAAGAGGAGGGACTAGAGTACAATGAGCAGTTCTTC.

This clonotype was observed a handful of times. The chain has TRBV4-2 and TRBJ2-2, with D unclear. There are 16 residues in the CDR3. The V gene lost 0 bases and the J gene lost 6 bases, with 14 bases spanning the gap. Germline loops: CDR1 LGHNA, CDR2 YNFKEQ. The CDR3 bases are TGTGCCAGCAGCCAAGACTATTCGGAGACTGCCGGGGAGCTGTTTTTT. Translated: CASSQDYSETAGELFF.

This clonotype has a handful of counts. The chain uses TRBV20-1 and TRBJ1-6, with 10 bases fitting TRBD1. This CDR3 spans 13 amino acids. Unmatched junction bases numbered 2, after V lost 6 bases and J lost 6 bases. Germline CDR1 and CDR2: DFQATT and SNEGSKA (reference sequence). In nucleotides, the CDR3 is TGCAGTGCCGACAGGGGGCTTAATTCACCCCTCCACTTT. It codes for CSADRGLNSPLHF.

This sequence joins TRBV7-6 and TRBJ2-1, with 9 bases aligning to TRBD2. In germline, CDR1 is SGHVS, CDR2 FNYEAQ. The CDR3 loop spans 16 amino acids. V lost 1 base and J lost 2; bases outside the gene matches: 3. This CDR3 is CASSLGAGGPYNEQFF. For the CDR3, the DNA is TGTGCCAGCAGCTTAGGAGCGGGGGGCCCCTACAATGAGCAGTTCTTC.

The gene calls are TRBV29-1 and TRBJ1-2; tentatively, D is TRBD1 (5 bases). This CDR3 is 11 amino acids long. Trimming left V 4 bases short and J 7 bases short, with 10 bases between. Germline assignment: CDR1 SQVTM and CDR2 ANQGSEA. The DNA of the CDR3 is TGCAGCGTTGGCAGGGAGGGTGGCTACACCTTC. Translation: CSVGREGGYTF. Filled out from reference TRBV29-1 and TRBJ1-2, the complete variable domain reads SAVISQKPSRDICQRGTSLTIQCQVDSQVTMMFWYRQQPGQSLTLIATANQGSEATYESGFVIDKFPISRPNLTFSTLTVSNMSPEDSSIYLCSVGREGGYTFGSGTRLTVV.

This clonotype turned up a few times. This sequence joins TRBV7-9 and TRBJ2-7; 7 nucleotides match TRBD1. From germline, CDR1 is SEHNR and CDR2 FQNEAQ (reference sequence). CDR3 length equals 12 residues. Losses at the gene ends were 8 bases for V and 3 bases for J; bases not matched to a gene: 4. CDR3 sequence (DNA): TGTGCCAGCGGGGGACAGCGCTACGAGCAGTACTTC. Protein sequence: CASGGQRYEQYF.

This chain joins TRBV20-1 and TRBJ2-7; 8 bases agree with TRBD2. The CDR3 is 14 residues long. Losses at the gene ends were 6 bases for V and 0 bases for J; bases not matched to a gene: 7. The germline gives CDR1 DFQATT, CDR2 SNEGSKA (reference sequence). The CDR3 DNA reads TGCAGTGCCATTCGGGGGGGCATCTCCTACGAGCAGTACGTC. This sequence encodes CSAIRGGISYEQYV.

Many counts were recorded for this clonotype. The chain employs TRBV20-1 and TRBJ2-3; D may be TRBD2 (5 bases). This CDR3 has 12 amino acids. Trimming took off 3 bases at V and 10 bases at J, with 14 bases between the two ends. From germline, CDR1 is DFQATT and CDR2 SNEGSKA (reference sequence). The CDR3 DNA reads TGCAGTGCTAGTAAGGGAGTAAGAGCGCAGTATTTT. As protein: CSASKGVRAQYF.

The chain uses TRBV4-1 and TRBJ1-5; 7 bases are shared with TRBD1. The V and J ends lost 1 base and 7 bases, in that order; junction bases with no gene match: 7. The CDR3 covers 15 residues. The germline gives CDR1 MGHRA, CDR2 YSYEKL. CDR3 nucleotide sequence: TGCGCCAGCAGCCAAGGGGGGGGACAGTGGCAGCCCCAGCATTTT. Protein sequence: CASSQGGGQWQPQHF.

For this clonotype: The germline gene is not matched at one end of the junction; a read error may be the cause. This sequence joins TRBV10-3 and TRBJ2-3, with D unclear. This CDR3 comprises 13 residues. Germline CDR1 reads ENHRY; CDR2 reads SYGVKD. CDR3: CAIREFESDTQYF. Written as DNA, the CDR3 is TGTGCCATCAGGGAGTTTGAGAGCGACACGCAGTATTTT.

The chain has TRBV12-3 or TRBV12-4 and TRBJ2-7; D is perhaps TRBD2 (5 bases). The CDR3 length is 16 residues. The V gene lost 3 bases and the J gene lost 3 bases, with 18 bases spanning the gap. CDR3 region: CASSFGGNPAYYEQYF. The CDR3 bases are TGTGCCAGCAGTTTCGGAGGTAACCCTGCGTACTACGAGCAGTACTTC.

This clonotype was counted between two and nine times. The V gene is TRBV6-1, the J gene TRBJ2-3; D gene ambiguous. Germline V gives CDR1 MNHNS, CDR2 SASEGT. This CDR3 spans 16 amino acids. Trimming left V 4 bases short and J 4 bases short, with 18 bases between. The CDR3 spells CASSGGIVGSADTQYF. DNA for the CDR3: TGTGCCAGCAGTGGGGGTATTGTGGGGTCCGCAGATACGCAGTATTTT.

The J gene is TRBJ1-4, the V gene TRBV20-1; D is unresolved. The CDR3 covers 14 residues. Trimming took 6 bases from V and 2 from J, leaving 13 bases between them. Germline V lookup: CDR1 DFQATT, CDR2 SNEGSKA (reference sequence). In nucleotides, the CDR3 is TGCAGTGCGACCCATAGGGATACTAATGAAAAACTGTTTTTT. Protein sequence: CSATHRDTNEKLFF.